A selection of T cell receptor beta chains follows, all from one sample in a study of shared clonotypes between healthy human individuals. Here immunoSEQ multiplex PCR was the method, and the copy in TCRdb shows in-frame clones only, minus some. The table shows some 2,500,000 clones, with about 90% occurring only once. The specimen sequenced was naive CD4+ T cells from PBMCs. The receptors derive from a man aged 18 to 29 in good health. Some clones in this sample may be carry-over from other donors' samples. Both conserved end residues are part of each CDR3. The D gene is left open where the match is weak. Clone size is not always given. Where it is, it says once, few, many or a class for expanded clones.

D,V,J,size,CDR3,DNA
NA,TRBV4-1,TRBJ2-3,NA,CASSPWGAGAPSTDTQYF,TGCGCCAGCAGCCCGTGGGGGGCGGGGGCCCCATCCACAGATACGCAGTATTTT
NA,TRBV5-4,TRBJ2-3,NA,CASSLDPTDIQYF,TGTGCCAGCAGCTTGGACCCCACAGATATCCAGTATTTT
NA,TRBV20-1,TRBJ2-1,NA,CSATYNEQFF,TGCAGTGCTACATACAATGAGCAGTTCTTC
NA,TRBV7-3,TRBJ2-1,NA,CASREGRSPYNEQFF,TGTGCCAGCAGGGAGGGTCGCTCGCCCTACAATGAGCAGTTCTTC
NA,TRBV28,TRBJ2-4,NA,CASREEVAKNIQYF,TGTGCCAGCAGGGAGGAGGTAGCCAAAAACATTCAGTACTTC
NA,TRBV28,TRBJ2-1,NA,CASSSRNEQFF,TGTGCCAGCAGCTCTAGGAATGAGCAGTTCTTC
TRBD1,TRBV5-1,TRBJ1-1,NA,CASSFVVGQGFSTEAFF,TGCGCCAGCAGCTTTGTCGTGGGACAGGGGTTCAGCACTGAAGCTTTCTTT
TRBD1,TRBV28,TRBJ1-1,NA,CASYQGGLNTEAFF,TGTGCCAGTTACCAGGGGGGGTTGAACACTGAAGCTTTCTTT
NA,TRBV5-4,TRBJ1-1,NA,CASSPDRRGNTEAFF,TGTGCCAGCAGCCCCGACAGGAGAGGGAACACTGAAGCTTTCTTT
NA,TRBV18,TRBJ1-1,NA,CASSPSQGSGTEAFF,TGTGCCAGCTCACCATCTCAGGGGAGTGGTACTGAAGCTTTCTTT
NA,TRBV19,TRBJ1-1,NA,CASSINGGVNTEAFF,TGTGCCAGTAGTATTAATGGGGGGGTGAACACTGAAGCTTTCTTT
NA,TRBV5-6,TRBJ1-2,NA,CASSLGPPGYGYTF,TGTGCCAGCAGCTTGGGCCCCCCGGGATATGGCTACACCTTC
NA,TRBV28,TRBJ1-2,once,CASSPQGRKKGYTF,TGTGCCAGCAGCCCGCAGGGCAGGAAGAAGGGCTACACCTTC
TRBD2,TRBV19,TRBJ2-5,NA,CASSRLAEETQYF,TGTGCCAGTAGTCGACTAGCGGAAGAGACCCAGTACTTC
NA,TRBV18,TRBJ2-1,NA,CASSQSAVYNEQFF,TGTGCCAGCTCGCAGTCGGCCGTCTACAATGAGCAGTTCTTC
NA,TRBV29-1,TRBJ2-3,NA,CSVERQGRDTQYF,TGCAGCGTTGAACGTCAGGGTCGAGATACGCAGTATTTT
NA,TRBV5-1,TRBJ1-4,NA,CASSRGGDATNEKLFF,TGCGCCAGCAGTAGAGGCGGAGATGCAACTAATGAAAAACTGTTTTTT
TRBD1,TRBV6-5,TRBJ1-4,once,CASRRQGSEKLFF,TGTGCCAGCAGAAGACAGGGGAGCGAAAAACTGTTTTTT
NA,TRBV9,TRBJ2-1,NA,CASSVAPSDNEQFF,TGTGCCAGCAGCGTAGCCCCTAGTGACAATGAGCAGTTCTTC
TRBD1,TRBV7-7,TRBJ2-1,once,CASSPGQAYNEQFF,TGTGCCAGCAGCCCAGGACAGGCCTACAATGAGCAGTTCTTC
NA,TRBV7-2,TRBJ2-2,NA,CASSLATARSGELFF,TGTGCCAGCAGCTTGGCGACAGCTCGCAGCGGGGAGCTGTTTTTT
NA,TRBV7-2,TRBJ1-1,few,CASSLFRGAAFF,TGTGCCAGCAGCTTATTCCGGGGCGCAGCTTTCTTT
TRBD2,TRBV19,TRBJ2-2,NA,CASTHRWREGGELFF,TGTGCCAGTACCCACCGGTGGAGGGAGGGCGGGGAGCTGTTTTTT
NA,TRBV20-1,TRBJ2-7,NA,CSPGQGAGEYF,TGCAGTCCGGGGCAGGGCGCCGGCGAGTACTTC
NA,TRBV7-9,TRBJ2-5,NA,CASSPHPEGWRETQYF,TGTGCCAGCAGCCCCCACCCGGAAGGGTGGCGAGAGACCCAGTACTTC
TRBD2,TRBV9,TRBJ2-3,NA,CASSAGLAGVSLGTQYF,TGTGCCAGCAGCGCCGGACTAGCGGGAGTGAGTTTAGGTACGCAGTATTTT
NA,TRBV5-8,TRBJ2-7,NA,CASSRVSSYEQYF,TGTGCCAGCAGTCGGGTGTCATCCTACGAGCAGTACTTC
NA,TRBV7-9,TRBJ1-2,NA,CASSVHRAGYTF,TGTGCCAGCAGCGTGCATCGCGCCGGCTACACCTTC
NA,TRBV5-1,TRBJ1-4,once,CASSLDRSNEKLFF,TGCGCCAGCAGCTTAGACAGATCCAATGAAAAACTGTTTTTT
TRBD1,TRBV27,TRBJ2-4,NA,CASSGDRGQLLAKNIQYF,TGTGCCAGCAGCGGGGACAGGGGGCAACTACTAGCCAAAAACATTCAGTACTTC
TRBD2,TRBV9,TRBJ2-5,NA,CASSVKPWTSVGETQYF,TGTGCCAGCAGCGTTAAGCCCTGGACTAGCGTGGGAGAGACCCAGTACTTC
NA,TRBV30,TRBJ1-1,NA,CAWTAVAGRSMNTEAFF,TGTGCCTGGACCGCCGTCGCGGGCCGATCAATGAACACTGAAGCTTTCTTT
NA,TRBV28,TRBJ2-3,once,CASTLGSTQYF,TGTGCCAGCACCCTGGGTAGTACGCAGTATTTT
TRBD1,TRBV7-6,TRBJ1-3,NA,CASSLGTVGNTIYF,TGTGCCAGCAGTCTCGGGACAGTTGGAAACACCATATATTTT
NA,TRBV2,TRBJ1-3,NA,CASRDGLSGNTIYF,TGTGCCAGCAGGGACGGGCTCTCTGGAAACACCATATATTTT
TRBD1,TRBV28,TRBJ1-1,NA,CASSYWGTGGTEAFF,TGTGCCAGCAGTTATTGGGGGACAGGGGGCACTGAAGCTTTCTTT
NA,TRBV9,TRBJ1-1,NA,CASSVGGLGDTEAFF,TGTGCCAGCAGCGTCGGAGGTCTAGGGGACACTGAAGCTTTCTTT
NA,TRBV2,TRBJ2-5,NA,CASSGSTGLTTETQYF,TGTGCCAGCAGTGGCTCTACGGGACTCACTACGGAGACCCAGTACTTC
TRBD2,TRBV9,TRBJ2-7,once,CASSPAPLAGGYEQYF,TGTGCCAGCAGCCCAGCCCCGCTAGCGGGTGGATACGAGCAGTACTTC
TRBD2,TRBV7-2,TRBJ2-3,NA,CASGSGLARTDTQYF,TGTGCCAGCGGTTCCGGACTAGCGCGCACAGATACGCAGTATTTT
TRBD2,TRBV28,TRBJ2-5,NA,CASKAAGVVETQYF,TGTGCCAGCAAGGCAGCGGGAGTGGTGGAGACCCAGTACTTC
TRBD1,TRBV28,TRBJ1-2,few,CASSSPGTGDYGYTF,TGTGCCAGCTCCAGTCCCGGGACAGGGGACTATGGCTACACCTTC
NA,TRBV5-4,TRBJ1-2,NA,CASSRAEYGYTF,TGTGCCAGCAGTAGGGCGGAATATGGCTACACCTTC
TRBD2,TRBV6-5,TRBJ2-1,NA,CASSYNPLADEQFF,TGTGCCAGCAGTTACAACCCCCTAGCGGATGAGCAGTTCTTC
NA,TRBV5-1,TRBJ2-7,NA,CASSPGRQGPYEQYF,TGCGCCAGCAGCCCGGGGAGGCAGGGGCCCTACGAGCAGTACTTC
NA,TRBV25-1,TRBJ2-2,NA,CASSEIGGFWNTGELFF,TGTGCCAGCAGTGAGATTGGGGGGTTTTGGAACACCGGGGAGCTGTTTTTT